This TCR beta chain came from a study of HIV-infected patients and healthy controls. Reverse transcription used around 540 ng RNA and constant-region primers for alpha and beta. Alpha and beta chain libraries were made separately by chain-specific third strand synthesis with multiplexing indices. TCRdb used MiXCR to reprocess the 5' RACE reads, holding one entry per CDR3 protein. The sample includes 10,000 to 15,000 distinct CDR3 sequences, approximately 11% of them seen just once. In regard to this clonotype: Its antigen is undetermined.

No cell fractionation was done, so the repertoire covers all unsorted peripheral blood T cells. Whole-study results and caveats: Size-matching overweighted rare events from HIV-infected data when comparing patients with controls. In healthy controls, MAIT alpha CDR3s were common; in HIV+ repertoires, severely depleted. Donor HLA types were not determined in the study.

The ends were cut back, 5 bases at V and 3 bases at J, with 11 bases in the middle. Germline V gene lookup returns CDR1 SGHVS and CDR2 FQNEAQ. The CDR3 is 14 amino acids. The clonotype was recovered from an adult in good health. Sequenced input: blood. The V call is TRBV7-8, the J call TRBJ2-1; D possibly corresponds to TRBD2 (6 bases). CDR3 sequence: CASSQREVYNEQFF. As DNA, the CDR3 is TGTGCCAGCAGCCAGAGGGAGGTCTACAATGAGCAGTTCTTC.